One sample yielded the 2 T cell receptor beta chains listed below, sequenced in a study of response to subunit inactivated influenza vaccine. TCRdb independently ran MiXCR on the RT-PCR reads; one entry per CDR3 protein. The sample lists 150,000 or so distinct CDR3 sequences; 11% were seen once. The input for sequencing was non-naive T cells sorted from PBMCs, taken more than 35 days after vaccination. Source of these receptors: a man over 45 who received an inactivated influenza vaccine.

The V gene is TRBV7-9, the J gene TRBJ2-4; TRBD2 is a possible D gene (7 bases). The CDR3 spans 16 residues. V lost 7 bases to trimming and J lost 0 bases, with 16 bases between them. Germline values: CDR1 SEHNR, CDR2 FQNEAQ (reference sequence). The chain's CDR3 is CASTPRGPLAKNIQYF. The CDR3 DNA follows: TGTGCCAGCACCCCGCGGGGGCCTCTAGCCAAAAACATTCAGTACTTC.

This clonotype was counted only a few times. In DNA, the CDR3 is TGTGCCAGCAGCTTAGTACCGGGGGTGGGCACAGATACGCAGTATTTT. Its protein is CASSLVPGVGTDTQYF. The chain employs TRBV11-2 and TRBJ2-3, with D possibly being TRBD2 (6 bases). Germline V gene data show CDR1 as SGHAT and CDR2 as FQNNGV. The germline V and J ends were trimmed by 1 base and 1 base, with 12 bases remaining between them. The length of the CDR3 is 16 residues.